The rows below give T cell receptor beta chains drawn from one sample of a study of PD-1 blockade in classical Hodgkin lymphoma. TCRdb keeps only in-frame clones here, not all; method: immunoSEQ multiplex PCR. The sample yields some 46,000 clones, over 60% seen once. The material sequenced was peripheral blood mononuclear cells (PBMCs), taken before the second cycle of nivolumab. These receptors were collected from a human donor with classical Hodgkin lymphoma. CDR3s include the opening cysteine and the closing phenylalanine or tryptophan. Fields, in order: clone size, V gene, J gene, D gene, CDR3 protein, CDR3 DNA. The D gene is left open where the match is weak. Size is stated for part of the rows, as once, few or many counts, or as a class when the clone is expanded.

>.|TRBV4-2|TRBJ2-7|.
CASSQGKVDEQYF
TGTGCCAGCAGCCAAGGAAAGGTTGACGAGCAGTACTTC
>.|TRBV5-4|TRBJ2-5|.
CASSLTGFNQETQYF
TGTGCCAGCAGCTTGACAGGGTTTAACCAAGAGACCCAGTACTTC
>.|TRBV11-3|TRBJ2-7|.
CASSRDGSYEQYF
TGTGCCAGCAGCCGGGACGGTTCCTACGAGCAGTACTTC
>.|TRBV2|TRBJ2-6|.
CASSGLTGTGANVLTF
TGTGCCAGCAGTGGTCTCACAGGGACTGGGGCCAACGTCCTGACTTTC
>few|TRBV19|TRBJ2-7|.
CASSTNRRHEQYF
TGTGCCAGTAGTACCAACAGACGGCACGAGCAGTACTTC
>few|TRBV27|TRBJ2-1|TRBD1
CASSDGTGLSKGEQFF
TGTGCCAGCAGTGATGGGACAGGACTTAGTAAGGGTGAGCAGTTCTTC
>few|TRBV25-1|TRBJ1-6|TRBD1
CASTPGTGTGISPLHF
TGTGCCAGCACCCCCGGCACCGGGACAGGGATTTCACCCCTCCACTTT
>.|TRBV4-3|TRBJ2-6|.
CASSQDLMSRGSGANVLTF
TGCGCCAGCAGCCAAGATCTCATGAGTAGAGGCTCTGGGGCCAACGTCCTGACTTTC
>.|TRBV15|TRBJ1-1|.
CATSYWGFRYTEAFF
TGTGCCACCAGTTATTGGGGGTTTAGGTACACTGAAGCTTTCTTT
>.|TRBV4-2|TRBJ1-1|.
CASSQVVGKGDTEAFF
TGTGCCAGCAGCCAAGTTGTCGGGAAAGGGGACACTGAAGCTTTCTTT
>.|TRBV5-6|TRBJ2-7|.
CASSSGPAGYEQYF
TGTGCCAGCAGCTCAGGACCGGCCGGCTACGAGCAGTACTTC
>.|TRBV7-9|TRBJ2-3|TRBD2
CASSHWVGLAGETDTQYF
TGTGCCAGCAGCCATTGGGTGGGACTAGCGGGAGAAACAGATACGCAGTATTTT
>.|TRBV7-3|TRBJ1-1|.
CASSLGRGRVAFF
TGTGCCAGCAGCTTAGGACGCGGGCGGGTAGCTTTCTTT
>few|TRBV29-1|TRBJ1-1|TRBD1
CSVEDLGQGRSEAFF
TGCAGCGTTGAAGATCTTGGACAGGGGAGATCTGAAGCTTTCTTT
>.|TRBV7-3|TRBJ1-1|.
CASKVAMNTEAFF
TGTGCCAGCAAGGTAGCTATGAACACTGAAGCTTTCTTT
>.|TRBV10-3|TRBJ2-1|TRBD2
CAIGREVYNEQFF
TGTGCCATCGGGAGGGAGGTCTACAATGAGCAGTTCTTC
>few|TRBV19|TRBJ2-1|.
CASSIRTGRVENEQFF
TGTGCCAGTAGTATCAGGACAGGGAGGGTAGAGAATGAGCAGTTCTTC
>.|TRBV15|TRBJ2-7|TRBD2
CATSRAIAGWGEQYF
TGTGCCACCAGCAGAGCGATAGCGGGGTGGGGCGAGCAGTACTTC
>.|TRBV7-2|TRBJ2-7|TRBD2
CASSWTSGGGSYEQYF
TGTGCCAGCAGCTGGACTAGCGGGGGGGGCTCCTACGAGCAGTACTTC
>.|TRBV5-1|TRBJ2-1|TRBD1
CASSLDRVNEQFF
TGCGCCAGCAGCCTGGACAGGGTAAATGAGCAGTTCTTC
>.|TRBV5-4|TRBJ2-1|.
CASSLGSGTSSYNEQFF
TGTGCCAGCAGCTTGGGTAGCGGTACTAGCTCCTACAATGAGCAGTTCTTC
>few|TRBV10-2|TRBJ1-2|.
CASRDVGKGYTF
TGCGCCAGCAGAGACGTAGGGAAGGGCTACACCTTC
>.|TRBV10-3|TRBJ2-7|.
CAIRGTRAGTYEQYF
TGTGCCATCAGGGGGACTCGCGCGGGAACCTACGAGCAGTACTTC
>.|TRBV27|TRBJ1-1|.
CASSPGTEVNTEAFF
TGTGCCAGCAGTCCGGGGACGGAGGTGAACACTGAAGCTTTCTTT
>.|TRBV19|TRBJ1-2|.
CASSIALRGTGYGYTF
TGTGCCAGTAGTATAGCGTTACGGGGCACTGGGTATGGCTACACCTTC
>few|TRBV15|TRBJ1-1|TRBD1
CATSRGQLETEAFF
TGTGCCACCAGCAGGGGACAGTTGGAAACTGAAGCTTTCTTT
>.|TRBV19|TRBJ2-3|TRBD2
CASIESPKRGGEDTQYF
TGTGCCAGTATAGAGTCCCCCAAGCGGGGGGGCGAAGATACGCAGTATTTT
>.|TRBV5-4|TRBJ2-7|TRBD2
CASSQDAGLAGITYEQYF
TGTGCCAGCAGCCAAGATGCGGGACTAGCGGGGATCACCTACGAGCAGTACTTC
>.|TRBV2|TRBJ1-1|.
CASSDDSETEAFF
TGTGCCAGCAGTGATGACAGTGAGACTGAAGCTTTCTTT
>.|TRBV6-1|TRBJ2-7|.
CASSEIADSYEQYF
TGTGCCAGCAGTGAGATAGCGGACTCCTACGAGCAGTACTTC
>.|TRBV28|TRBJ1-6|.
CASSLSSPLHF
TGTGCCAGCAGTTTAAGCTCACCCCTCCACTTT
>.|TRBV14|TRBJ1-1|.
CASSQRGTTNTEAFF
TGTGCCAGCAGCCAAAGGGGGACAACGAACACTGAAGCTTTCTTT
>.|TRBV2|TRBJ2-5|.
CARGLAGETQYF
TGTGCCAGAGGGCTAGCTGGGGAGACCCAGTACTTC